This is a list of T cell receptor beta chains from one sample in a study of blood T cell repertoires in COVID-19. TCRdb's copy holds only in-frame clones and misses some; the assay was immunoSEQ multiplex PCR. The table includes approximately 190,000 clones, approximately 86% detected once. Sequencing was done on a sample of peripheral blood. The receptors originated from a man aged 65 to 85 with active or convalescent COVID-19. Each CDR3 is given with its conserved first and last residue. Fields, in order: J gene, D gene, clone size, V gene, CDR3 DNA, CDR3 protein. A D gene is named only where the DNA matches it firmly. Rows may omit the clone size; those that give it use once, few, many or a size class.

j_call: TRBJ2-7
d_call: -
clone_size: -
v_call: TRBV6-2/TRBV6-3
cdr3_nt: TGTGCCAGCAGTTGGGACAATGCCTACGAGCAGTACTTC
cdr3_aa: CASSWDNAYEQYF

j_call: TRBJ2-1
d_call: -
clone_size: -
v_call: TRBV2
cdr3_nt: TGTGCCAGCACGGGACTGGACTCCTACAATGAGCAGTTCTTC
cdr3_aa: CASTGLDSYNEQFF

j_call: TRBJ2-7
d_call: TRBD1
clone_size: -
v_call: TRBV20-1
cdr3_nt: TGCAGTGCTAGTCGGAGGGACAGGGGGATCTCCTACGAGCAGTACTTC
cdr3_aa: CSASRRDRGISYEQYF

j_call: TRBJ2-5
d_call: TRBD1
clone_size: -
v_call: TRBV6-2/TRBV6-3
cdr3_nt: TGTGCCAGCAGTTACGAGGGGACAGCAGGGAGAGAGACCCAGTACTTC
cdr3_aa: CASSYEGTAGRETQYF

j_call: TRBJ2-7
d_call: TRBD2
clone_size: -
v_call: TRBV2
cdr3_nt: TGTGCCAGCAGGCAAACCTCGGGACTAGCGGTCCCCGAGCAGTACTTC
cdr3_aa: CASRQTSGLAVPEQYF

j_call: TRBJ1-1
d_call: -
clone_size: -
v_call: TRBV28
cdr3_nt: TGTGCCAGCAGTTTCGTAAAAATGAACACTGAAGCTTTCTTT
cdr3_aa: CASSFVKMNTEAFF

j_call: TRBJ2-2
d_call: -
clone_size: -
v_call: TRBV10-2
cdr3_nt: TGCGCCAGCACTGCGAGGGCCAGGGGCGCGGGTTCCGGGGAGCTGTTTTTT
cdr3_aa: CASTARARGAGSGELFF

j_call: TRBJ1-4
d_call: -
clone_size: once
v_call: TRBV6-5
cdr3_nt: TGTGCCAGCAGTCCTACAGGGAGAGCTAATGAAAAACTGTTTTTT
cdr3_aa: CASSPTGRANEKLFF

j_call: TRBJ2-1
d_call: TRBD2
clone_size: -
v_call: TRBV2
cdr3_nt: TGTGCCAGCAGTTTAGGACTAGCGCTCAATGAGCAGTTCTTC
cdr3_aa: CASSLGLALNEQFF

j_call: TRBJ2-1
d_call: TRBD2
clone_size: -
v_call: TRBV11-3
cdr3_nt: TGTGCCAGCAGCTCGGGACTAGCGGCGTCCGGGGAGCAGTTCTTC
cdr3_aa: CASSSGLAASGEQFF

j_call: TRBJ1-6
d_call: TRBD1
clone_size: -
v_call: TRBV28
cdr3_nt: TGTGCCAGCAGATCCAATACAGGGGAGAATTCACCCCTCCACTTT
cdr3_aa: CASRSNTGENSPLHF

j_call: TRBJ2-7
d_call: -
clone_size: -
v_call: TRBV2
cdr3_nt: TGTGCCAGCAGGTCTCAGGGAAACGAGCAGTACTTC
cdr3_aa: CASRSQGNEQYF

j_call: TRBJ2-7
d_call: TRBD1
clone_size: -
v_call: TRBV18
cdr3_nt: TGTGCCAGCTCACCCAGGACAGGGGTGGCCTACGAGCAGTACTTC
cdr3_aa: CASSPRTGVAYEQYF

j_call: TRBJ1-6
d_call: -
clone_size: -
v_call: TRBV2
cdr3_nt: TGTGCCAGCAGGTTTAGCTCCTATAATTCACCCCTCCACTTT
cdr3_aa: CASRFSSYNSPLHF

j_call: TRBJ1-1
d_call: -
clone_size: -
v_call: TRBV7-2
cdr3_nt: TGTGCCAGCAGCTTAGGTACGGGGAGGGTCACTGAAGCTTTCTTT
cdr3_aa: CASSLGTGRVTEAFF

j_call: TRBJ2-7
d_call: TRBD1
clone_size: once
v_call: TRBV5-1
cdr3_nt: TGCGCCAGCAGCCCCGGGACAGGGCAGGACGAGCAGTACTTC
cdr3_aa: CASSPGTGQDEQYF

j_call: TRBJ2-5
d_call: TRBD2
clone_size: few
v_call: TRBV28
cdr3_nt: TGTGCCAGCAGTTCCCGGACTAGCGGGAGGGCTAATCAAGAGACCCAGTACTTC
cdr3_aa: CASSSRTSGRANQETQYF

j_call: TRBJ1-2
d_call: TRBD1
clone_size: once
v_call: TRBV18
cdr3_nt: TGTGCCAGCTCACCATCTGGTAACAGGGGGCGCTCGGATGGCTACACCTTC
cdr3_aa: CASSPSGNRGRSDGYTF

j_call: TRBJ1-5
d_call: -
clone_size: -
v_call: TRBV11-2
cdr3_nt: TGTGCCAGCAGCTTTCCCCGACGGGGGGGGGTGGTTAGCAATCAGCCCCAGCATTTT
cdr3_aa: CASSFPRRGGVVSNQPQHF

j_call: TRBJ1-4
d_call: -
clone_size: -
v_call: TRBV10-1
cdr3_nt: TGCGCCAGCAGTGAGTCGTCAACCCACAGAGGGCTGTTTTTT
cdr3_aa: CASSESSTHRGLFF

j_call: TRBJ1-6
d_call: -
clone_size: -
v_call: TRBV28
cdr3_nt: TGTGCCAGCAAGTCCCGGAGCTCCTATAATTCACCCCTCCACTTT
cdr3_aa: CASKSRSSYNSPLHF

j_call: TRBJ1-1
d_call: -
clone_size: -
v_call: TRBV14
cdr3_nt: TGTGCCAGCAGCCAAGATCTAAGATGGGCGGGTGAAGCTTTCTTT
cdr3_aa: CASSQDLRWAGEAFF

j_call: TRBJ1-1
d_call: -
clone_size: -
v_call: TRBV18
cdr3_nt: TGTGCCAGCTCACCACCTTTGGGCGTCACTGAAGCTTTCTTT
cdr3_aa: CASSPPLGVTEAFF

j_call: TRBJ2-7
d_call: -
clone_size: -
v_call: TRBV25-1
cdr3_nt: TGTGCCAGCAGTGACAGGGGTGTGCACGAGCAGTACTTC
cdr3_aa: CASSDRGVHEQYF

j_call: TRBJ2-3
d_call: TRBD1
clone_size: -
v_call: TRBV5-1
cdr3_nt: TGCGCCAGCAGCCTAGGACAGGGAGCGGATACGCAGTATTTT
cdr3_aa: CASSLGQGADTQYF

j_call: TRBJ1-2
d_call: TRBD1
clone_size: -
v_call: TRBV11-2
cdr3_nt: TGTGCCAGCAGCTCATCCCGGACAGGGAGGTATGGCTACACCTTC
cdr3_aa: CASSSSRTGRYGYTF

j_call: TRBJ2-1
d_call: -
clone_size: once
v_call: TRBV7-2
cdr3_nt: TGTGCCAGCAGCCCTCAAGAGTTTTCCTACAATGAGCAGTTCTTC
cdr3_aa: CASSPQEFSYNEQFF

j_call: TRBJ2-7
d_call: TRBD2
clone_size: -
v_call: TRBV4-2
cdr3_nt: TGTGCCAGCAGCCAAGCCGGGACTAGCGGCTCCTACGAGCAGTACTTC
cdr3_aa: CASSQAGTSGSYEQYF

j_call: TRBJ1-1
d_call: -
clone_size: -
v_call: TRBV7-2
cdr3_nt: TGTGCCAGCAGCTCGGCCGGGATCGGGGTGAACACTGAAGCTTTCTTT
cdr3_aa: CASSSAGIGVNTEAFF

j_call: TRBJ2-7
d_call: -
clone_size: -
v_call: TRBV6-2/TRBV6-3
cdr3_nt: TGTGCCAGCAGTTACGGGCAGGGGCCTAAGGACTACGAGCAGTACTTC
cdr3_aa: CASSYGQGPKDYEQYF

j_call: TRBJ2-3
d_call: -
clone_size: -
v_call: TRBV4-1
cdr3_nt: TGCGCCAGCAGACCCCCCACAGGCTCCACAGATACGCAGTATTTT
cdr3_aa: CASRPPTGSTDTQYF

j_call: TRBJ2-7
d_call: TRBD1
clone_size: -
v_call: TRBV6-1
cdr3_nt: TGTGCCAGCAGTGAATTCGGGACAGGGTCCTACGAGCAGTACTTC
cdr3_aa: CASSEFGTGSYEQYF

j_call: TRBJ1-4
d_call: TRBD1
clone_size: -
v_call: TRBV10-3
cdr3_nt: TGTGCCACCCAGAGACAGGGGAGTCATGAAAAACTGTTTTTT
cdr3_aa: CATQRQGSHEKLFF

j_call: TRBJ2-3
d_call: TRBD1
clone_size: few
v_call: TRBV28
cdr3_nt: TGTGCCAGCATCCCAGGGGGAGTGTTGTTGGATACGCAGTATTTT
cdr3_aa: CASIPGGVLLDTQYF

j_call: TRBJ2-7
d_call: -
clone_size: -
v_call: TRBV28
cdr3_nt: TGTGCCAGCAGTTTAGGCGCCCTAGGAGCCTACGAGCAGTACTTC
cdr3_aa: CASSLGALGAYEQYF

j_call: TRBJ2-3
d_call: TRBD1
clone_size: once
v_call: TRBV5-1
cdr3_nt: TGCGCCAGCAGCTTGAGGTCCCCGGGACAGGGTATAACAGATACGCAGTATTTT
cdr3_aa: CASSLRSPGQGITDTQYF

j_call: TRBJ2-3
d_call: -
clone_size: -
v_call: TRBV14
cdr3_nt: TGTGCCAGCAGCCAGCTGCAGACAGATACGCAGTATTTT
cdr3_aa: CASSQLQTDTQYF

j_call: TRBJ2-7
d_call: TRBD1
clone_size: -
v_call: TRBV19
cdr3_nt: TGTGCCAGTAGTCACAGGGGTGGCGAGCAGTACTTC
cdr3_aa: CASSHRGGEQYF

j_call: TRBJ1-1
d_call: -
clone_size: -
v_call: TRBV6-5
cdr3_nt: TGTGCCAGCAGTTACGGGTCAAGGGGCACTGAAGCTTTCTTT
cdr3_aa: CASSYGSRGTEAFF

j_call: TRBJ2-3
d_call: -
clone_size: -
v_call: TRBV28
cdr3_nt: TGTGCCAGCAGACTAGACGCAACAGATACGCAGTATTTT
cdr3_aa: CASRLDATDTQYF

j_call: TRBJ2-1
d_call: TRBD2
clone_size: few
v_call: TRBV6-4
cdr3_nt: TGTGCCAGCAGCGCCGGGGGACTAGCCGGGGTGGAGCAGTTCTTC
cdr3_aa: CASSAGGLAGVEQFF

j_call: TRBJ2-2
d_call: -
clone_size: -
v_call: TRBV21-1
cdr3_nt: TGTGCCAGCAGCAAAGTATATTTATCGGGGGATCGTGGAGGCGGGGAGCTGTTTTTT
cdr3_aa: CASSKVYLSGDRGGGELFF

j_call: TRBJ2-1
d_call: TRBD2
clone_size: -
v_call: TRBV28
cdr3_nt: TGTGCCAGCCAAGGACTAGCGGGAGTGGTAGGATTCTTC
cdr3_aa: CASQGLAGVVGFF

j_call: TRBJ2-7
d_call: -
clone_size: -
v_call: TRBV20-1
cdr3_nt: TGCAGTGCTAGTGAACCCCGCGGGGGCCCCAGCTCCTACGAGCAGTACTTC
cdr3_aa: CSASEPRGGPSSYEQYF

j_call: TRBJ2-5
d_call: -
clone_size: -
v_call: TRBV10-3
cdr3_nt: TGTGCCATCGGCGCAGGGGCAGAGACCCAGTACTTC
cdr3_aa: CAIGAGAETQYF

j_call: TRBJ2-2
d_call: -
clone_size: -
v_call: TRBV11-2
cdr3_nt: TGTGCCAGCAGCTCGCTAGAGAGGGCCGGGGAGCTGTTTTTT
cdr3_aa: CASSSLERAGELFF

j_call: TRBJ1-6
d_call: -
clone_size: -
v_call: TRBV2
cdr3_nt: TGTGCCAGCAGGGAGGGATTAGGTAATTCACCCCTCCACTTT
cdr3_aa: CASREGLGNSPLHF

j_call: TRBJ2-1
d_call: -
clone_size: -
v_call: TRBV10-3
cdr3_nt: TGTGCCATCAGTGAGGGGGGGGCCCGCGGTGAGCAGTTCTTC
cdr3_aa: CAISEGGARGEQFF

j_call: TRBJ1-3
d_call: -
clone_size: -
v_call: TRBV11-2
cdr3_nt: TGTGCCAGCAGCTTAGTAGGCGGCTCTGGAAACACCATATATTTT
cdr3_aa: CASSLVGGSGNTIYF

j_call: TRBJ2-7
d_call: TRBD1
clone_size: -
v_call: TRBV28
cdr3_nt: TGTGCCAGCAGTTTTCTCCCGGGACAGGGTACCTACGAGCAGTACTTC
cdr3_aa: CASSFLPGQGTYEQYF

j_call: TRBJ1-6
d_call: TRBD1
clone_size: -
v_call: TRBV5-4
cdr3_nt: TGTGCCAGCAGCCCGGGACAGGGGGCTTCACCCCTCCACTTT
cdr3_aa: CASSPGQGASPLHF

j_call: TRBJ2-7
d_call: -
clone_size: once
v_call: TRBV11-2
cdr3_nt: TGTGCCAGCAGCAACGAGATCCCCGCTGAGCAGTACTTC
cdr3_aa: CASSNEIPAEQYF

j_call: TRBJ1-4
d_call: -
clone_size: -
v_call: TRBV2
cdr3_nt: TGTGCCAGCAGTGGCCAGGAAAATGAAAAACTGTTTTTT
cdr3_aa: CASSGQENEKLFF

j_call: TRBJ2-3
d_call: -
clone_size: -
v_call: TRBV6-5
cdr3_nt: TGTGCCAGCAGTTACTCAGGTAGCGCCACAGATACGCAGTATTTT
cdr3_aa: CASSYSGSATDTQYF